The next 28 T cell receptor beta chains were all read from a single sample in a study of T cell repertoires in cytomegalovirus infection. These receptors' antigens are unknown. TCRdb re-called the reads with MiXCR, one entry per CDR3 protein. The table lists 700,000 to 850,000 distinct CDR3 sequences, roughly 33% of them singletons. The specimen was cultured CD8+ T cells from PBMCs, collected from culture after CMV antigen stimulation. The receptor set was obtained from a human donor in good health (CMV status not recorded). Some clones in this sample may be carry-over from other donors' samples.

This chain joins TRBV5-5 and TRBJ2-7; 8 bases align to TRBD1. This CDR3 has 16 residues. The V and J ends lost 3 bases and 1 base, in that order; junction bases with no gene match: 9. CDR1 is SGHKS, CDR2 YYEKEE, per germline (reference sequence). CDR3 sequence (DNA): TGTGCCAGCAGCTCCTCCGACAGGGGTCCATCCTACGAGCAGTACGTC. Translated, it gives CASSSSDRGPSYEQYV.

The chain has TRBV6-1 and TRBJ1-5; D is unresolved. Germline-derived CDR1 and CDR2 are MNHNS and SASEGT. The V end lost 2 bases, the J end lost 4 bases, and 18 bases lay between the germline ends. The CDR3 loop spans 17 amino acids. Here the CDR3 DNA reads TGTGCCAGCAGTGAACTAGGCAGCCAAATAGCAAATCAGCCCCAGCATTTT. Translation gives CASSELGSQIANQPQHF.

Ten or more counts support this clonotype. This rearrangement joins TRBV28 to TRBJ2-7; 11 nucleotides align to TRBD1. With V trimmed by 4 bases and J by 2 bases, 4 bases remained unmatched. From germline, CDR1 is MDHEN and CDR2 SYDVKM. The length of the CDR3 is 15 residues. CDR3 DNA sequence: TGTGCCAGCAGTTCCCCGGGACAGGGGGCCTACGAGCAGTACGTC. It yields the protein CASSSPGQGAYEQYV.

Ten or more counts support this clonotype. The chain's CDR3 is CASSSLITQTGRITYEQYV. Written as DNA, the CDR3 is TGTGCCAGCAGCTCCCTCATTACCCAGACAGGGCGGATCACCTACGAGCAGTACGTC. This chain connects TRBV7-2 to TRBJ2-7; TRBD1 agrees at 7 bases. The germline gives CDR1 SGHTA, CDR2 FQGNSA. Germline trimming cut 4 bases from V and 2 bases from J; bases unmatched to any gene: 20. The CDR3 is 19 amino acids.

The chain carries TRBV12-3 or TRBV12-4 and TRBJ2-3, with a possible D match to TRBD1 (5 bases). The CDR3 has 14 amino acids. V shed 10 bases and J shed 1 base, with 15 bases lying between them. The CDR3 coding sequence is TGTGCCACCACTTACGTGGGGCGCACAGATACGCAGTATTTT. Residues: CATTYVGRTDTQYF.

The chain combines TRBV5-5 with TRBJ2-1; TRBD2 is a possible D gene (5 bases). Germline V CDR1 and CDR2: SGHKS, YYEKEE (reference sequence). The CDR3 has 15 amino acids. Between the trimmed V and J ends, which lost 1 base and 3 bases, there was a span of 11 bases. CDR3 nucleotides: TGTGCCAGCAGCTTGAGCGGCAGATACTACAATGAGCAGTTCTTC. This gives the protein CASSLSGRYYNEQFF.

The table lists this clonotype with a count of one. The chain links TRBV5-5 to TRBJ2-2, with TRBD1 matching 7 bases. This CDR3 region has 14 residues. Trimming took 2 bases from V and 7 from J; bases not matched to a gene: 5. Germline V lookup: CDR1 SGHKS, CDR2 YYEKEE (reference sequence). The CDR3 region has the DNA TGTGCCAGCAGCTTTGACAGGGAAATCGGGGAGCTGTTTTTT. Protein product: CASSFDREIGELFF.

As regards this clonotype: A read error may produce the germline difference seen at one junction end. CDR3 nucleotides: TGCGCCAACAGCCAGGAACAGGGATCCTACACAGATACGCAGTATTTT. Translation: CANSQEQGSYTDTQYF. The rearrangement links TRBV4-1 to TRBJ2-3; TRBD1 is a possible D gene (6 bases). The CDR3 sequence is 16 residues long. CDR1 and CDR2 (germline): MGHRA, YSYEKL.

The J gene is TRBJ1-2, the V gene TRBV12-3 or TRBV12-4; D gene uncertain. V dropped 2 bases and J dropped 5 bases, with 9 bases sitting between them. CDR3 length equals 13 residues. CDR3 sequence (DNA): TGTGCCAGCAGTTTATCAATAAGTTATGGCTACACCTTC. Translation: CASSLSISYGYTF.

This clonotype was seen a handful of times. V and J are TRBV7-8 and TRBJ1-6; 11 bases are a match to TRBD1. Trimming removed 5 bases from V and 7 bases from J; junction bases left unmatched: 7. CDR1 and CDR2 (germline): SGHVS, FQNEAQ. This CDR3 comprises 16 residues. CDR3 nucleotides: TGTGCCAGCAGCCCAAAGGGACAGGGGGACAATTCACCCCTCCACTTT. It translates to CASSPKGQGDNSPLHF.

A few counts support this clonotype. This chain links TRBV28 with TRBJ1-1, with D maybe TRBD1 (5 bases). Trimming cost V 6 bases and J 3 bases, with 11 bases left between them. There are 13 residues in the CDR3. Germline V gives CDR1 MDHEN, CDR2 SYDVKM. The CDR3 bases are TGTGCCAGCAGCAAAACCAGGGACACTGAAGCTTTCTTT. It codes for CASSKTRDTEAFF.

This clonotype showed up many times. The V gene is TRBV7-6, the J gene TRBJ2-2, with D uncertain. This CDR3 region has 18 residues. Trimming pared 1 base from V and 8 bases from J, leaving 23 bases between. The germline gives CDR1 SGHVS, CDR2 FNYEAQ. CDR3 region: CASSLVQSPITVLGELFF. The CDR3 coding sequence is TGTGCCAGCAGCTTAGTGCAGAGCCCTATAACAGTATTGGGGGAGCTGTTTTTT. The complete variable domain, with remaining parts taken from reference TRBV7-6 and TRBJ2-2, reads GAGVSQSPRYKVTKRGQDVALRCDPISGHVSLYWYRQALGQGPEFLTYFNYEAQQDKSGLPNDRFSAERPEGSISTLTIQRTEQRDSAMYRCASSLVQSPITVLGELFFGEGSRLTVL.

To note about this clonotype: This sequence may be a read error, since a much larger clone differs from it by one base. V usage is TRBV7-2 and J usage is TRBJ1-5; D not certain. The ends were cut back, 1 base at V and 3 bases at J, with 10 bases in the middle. Germline V gives CDR1 SGHTA, CDR2 FQGNSA. The CDR3 has 15 residues. CDR3 in DNA: TGTGCCAGCAGCTTAGTTCCCAAGGACAATCAGCCCCAGCATTTT. This sequence encodes CASSLVPKDNQPQHF. The full variable domain, with the rest looked up from reference TRBV7-2 and TRBJ1-5, is GAGVSQSPSNKVTEKGKDVELRCDPISGHTALYWYRQSLGQGLEFLIYFQGNSAPDKSGLPSDRFSAERTGGSVSTLTIQRTQQEDSAVYLCASSLVPKDNQPQHFGDGTRLSIL.

This clonotype has more than one count but fewer than ten. The chain carries TRBV24-1 and TRBJ2-2; D is undetermined. Germline V gene lookup returns CDR1 KGHDR and CDR2 SFDVKD. Trimming took off 4 bases at V and 0 bases at J, with 2 bases between the two ends. This CDR3 is 13 amino acids long. The CDR3 here is CATSDTNTGELFF. DNA of the CDR3: TGTGCCACCAGTGACACGAACACCGGGGAGCTGTTTTTT.

This chain joins TRBV19 and TRBJ1-2, with D perhaps matching TRBD1 (6 bases). CDR1 and CDR2 (germline): LNHDA, SQIVND (reference sequence). The CDR3 is 19 amino acids. Trimming left V 1 base short and J 6 bases short, with 27 bases between. The CDR3 DNA reads as TGTGCCAGTAGTATAGGATCTTTGGGGGGACACCTACTTGGAGATGGCTACACCTTC. Amino acids: CASSIGSLGGHLLGDGYTF.

This clonotype appeared a single time. The gene calls are TRBV19 and TRBJ1-3; D may be TRBD1 (6 bases). The germline CDR1 and CDR2 sequences are LNHDA and SQIVND (reference sequence). The ends were cut back, 4 bases at V and 2 bases at J, with 9 bases in the middle. The CDR3 is 14 residues long. CDR3 sequence: CASSTRTAGNTIYF. CDR3 sequence (DNA): TGTGCCAGTAGTACCCGGACAGCTGGAAACACCATATATTTT.

The genes are TRBV27 and TRBJ1-1; D perhaps matches TRBD1 (5 bases). Per the germline V gene, CDR1 is MNHEY and CDR2 is SMNVEV (reference sequence). The germline V and J ends were trimmed by 6 bases and 6 bases, with 14 bases remaining between them. The CDR3 spans 13 residues. CDR3 in DNA: TGTGCCAGCAGCCCCAGGGTTAGGTCTGAAGCTTTCTTT. Translating it yields CASSPRVRSEAFF.

The DNA for the CDR3 is TGTGCCAGCAAGCCAGGCGGTTTCACTGAAGCTTTCTTT. It specifies CASKPGGFTEAFF. The chain uses TRBV6-6 and TRBJ1-1; D call uncertain. Germline V gene lookup returns CDR1 MNHNY and CDR2 SVGAGI (reference sequence). V was pared by 7 bases and J by 4 bases, with 13 bases between. This CDR3 comprises 13 residues.

This clonotype has a handful of counts. The chain joins TRBV12-3 or TRBV12-4 to TRBJ2-5; the match to TRBD2 covers 11 bases. The CDR3 totals 17 residues. V lost 3 bases to trimming and J lost 2 bases; unmatched junction nucleotides: 8. Written as DNA, the CDR3 is TGTGCCAGCAGTTTCGGGCTAGCGGGGGGACCGCAAGAGACCCAGTACTTC. Its protein product is CASSFGLAGGPQETQYF.

This clonotype turned up a few times. This chain uses TRBV12-3 or TRBV12-4 with TRBJ1-1; D uncertain. The CDR3 has 14 residues. The ends were cut back, 0 bases at V and 5 bases at J, with 10 bases in the middle. The CDR3, as DNA: TGTGCCAGCAGTTTAGCGTGGGGAGGGACTGAAGCTTTCTTT. It codes for CASSLAWGGTEAFF.

This clonotype was found once. The CDR3 reads CASSVGVLQETQYF. The DNA of the CDR3 is TGTGCCAGCAGTGTTGGGGTCCTCCAAGAGACCCAGTACTTC. This rearrangement joins TRBV2 to TRBJ2-5; D is ambiguous. V was cut by 4 bases and J by 1 base, with 10 bases left in between. This CDR3 spans 14 amino acids. CDR1 SNHLY and CDR2 FYNNEI come from the germline V gene.

In this sample, this clonotype turned up many times. The CDR3 region is CASSLGLNQPQHF. The CDR3 nucleotides are TGTGCCAGCAGCTTAGGTCTAAATCAGCCCCAGCATTTT. The rearrangement links TRBV7-2 to TRBJ1-5; D is uncertain. The CDR3 runs to 13 residues. V was trimmed by 1 base and J by 4 bases, leaving 5 bases between them. The germline CDR1 and CDR2 sequences are SGHTA and FQGNSA.

This clonotype was observed many times. The rearrangement links TRBV7-2 to TRBJ2-1, with 7 bases identical to TRBD2. In germline, CDR1 is SGHTA, CDR2 FQGNSA. Unmatched junction bases numbered 8, after V lost 5 bases and J lost 4 bases. The CDR3 contains 15 residues. The CDR3 DNA sequence: TGTGCCAGCAGCCCATCCGGGGGGATATACAATGAGCAGTTCTTC. This translates into CASSPSGGIYNEQFF.

This clonotype was recorded a few times. V gene TRBV9 combines with J gene TRBJ1-1; 8 bases align to TRBD1. V dropped 4 bases and J dropped 1; count of bases not matched to a gene: 6. The V gene's germline CDR1 is SGDLS and CDR2 YYNGEE. The CDR3 is 15 amino acids. The CDR3 sequence: CASSLQGGPNTEAFF. DNA for the CDR3: TGTGCCAGCAGCTTACAGGGGGGACCGAACACTGAAGCTTTCTTT.

This clonotype was seen only a few times. The V gene is TRBV12-3 or TRBV12-4, the J gene TRBJ2-1; 13 positions match TRBD2. The CDR3 covers 14 residues. The ends lost 5 bases at V and 7 bases at J; junction bases unmatched: 2. CDR3 in DNA: TGTGCCAGCAGTCCACTAGCGGGGGGGAATGAGCAGTTCTTC. Translated, it gives CASSPLAGGNEQFF.

CDR3 in DNA: TGTGCCACCAGCAGAGACAGGGCTACTAATGAAAAACTGTTTTTT. This sequence encodes CATSRDRATNEKLFF. V usage is TRBV15 and J usage is TRBJ1-4; perhaps TRBD1 as D (5 bases). Per the germline V gene, CDR1 is LNHNV and CDR2 is YYDKDF (reference sequence). The CDR3 has 15 amino acids. V was shortened by 0 bases and J by 2 bases, with 7 bases between the two germline ends.

V is TRBV19 and J is TRBJ1-1, with D hard to call. The CDR3 is 16 amino acids. Looked up from germline, CDR1 is LNHDA and CDR2 is SQIVND (reference sequence). Between the trimmed V and J ends, which lost 3 bases and 0 bases, there was a span of 14 bases. CDR3 bases: TGTGCCAGTAGTATCCCTCGGGGAAGTATGAACACTGAAGCTTTCTTT. Its protein is CASSIPRGSMNTEAFF.

This chain uses TRBV12-3 or TRBV12-4 with TRBJ2-1; no firm D call. V gave up 6 bases and J gave up 6 bases, with 18 bases separating them. The CDR3 has 15 amino acids. The CDR3 region is CASRPDWSKGNEQFF. In DNA form, the CDR3 reads TGTGCCAGCAGACCCGACTGGAGTAAGGGCAATGAGCAGTTCTTC.